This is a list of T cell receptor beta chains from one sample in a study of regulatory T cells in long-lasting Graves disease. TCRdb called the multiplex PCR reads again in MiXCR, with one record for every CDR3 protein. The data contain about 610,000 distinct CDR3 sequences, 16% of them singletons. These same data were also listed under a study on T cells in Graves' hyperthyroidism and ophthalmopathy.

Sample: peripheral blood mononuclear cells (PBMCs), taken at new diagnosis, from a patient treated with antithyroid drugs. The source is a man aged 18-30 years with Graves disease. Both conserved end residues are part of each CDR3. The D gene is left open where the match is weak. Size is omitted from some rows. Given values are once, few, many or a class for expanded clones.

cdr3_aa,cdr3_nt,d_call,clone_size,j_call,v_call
CASGLRGPSASSYNEQFF,TGCGCCAGCGGCTTACGGGGACCAAGCGCTTCCTCCTACAATGAGCAGTTCTTC,-,many,TRBJ2-1,TRBV5-1
CASSQGLAGGYEQYF,TGTGCCAGCAGCCAAGGGCTAGCGGGAGGCTACGAGCAGTACTTC,TRBD2,many,TRBJ2-7,TRBV4-2
CASSARPNSYNSPLHF,TGTGCCAGCAGCGCGAGACCCAACTCCTATAATTCACCCCTCCACTTT,-,many,TRBJ1-6,TRBV27
CASSYGSSNQPQHF,TGTGCCAGCAGTTACGGAAGTAGCAATCAGCCCCAGCATTTT,-,-,TRBJ1-5,TRBV6-5
CSAPGLAGGSSYNEQFF,TGCAGTGCTCCTGGACTAGCGGGAGGGAGCTCCTACAATGAGCAGTTCTTC,TRBD2,once,TRBJ2-1,TRBV20-1
CASSSGGGGNTEAFF,TGCGCCAGCAGCTCGGGGGGAGGGGGCAATACTGAAGCTTTCTTT,TRBD1,few,TRBJ1-1,TRBV5-1
CSVELRAEAFF,TGCAGCGTTGAGTTACGGGCCGAAGCTTTCTTT,-,many,TRBJ1-1,TRBV29-1
CASSVVAGGTGELFF,TGTGCCAGCAGCGTAGTAGCAGGGGGGACCGGGGAGCTGTTTTTT,-,-,TRBJ2-2,TRBV9
CASSQGADPRGANVLTF,TGCGCCAGCAGCCAAGGGGCGGACCCTCGAGGGGCCAACGTCCTGACTTTC,-,-,TRBJ2-6,TRBV4-1
CSAPDPGGPGNEQFF,TGCAGTGCCCCAGATCCGGGAGGGCCGGGGAATGAGCAGTTCTTC,TRBD2,-,TRBJ2-1,TRBV20-1
CSAHRQDRGGNQPQHF,TGCAGTGCTCACCGCCAGGACAGGGGGGGCAATCAGCCCCAGCATTTT,TRBD1,many,TRBJ1-5,TRBV20-1
CASRLDGWDEQFF,TGTGCCAGCAGACTTGACGGGTGGGATGAGCAGTTCTTC,-,many,TRBJ2-1,TRBV11-2
CAWSERDHTEAFF,TGTGCCTGGAGTGAGAGGGATCACACTGAAGCTTTCTTT,-,few,TRBJ1-1,TRBV30
CASSLHRYNEQFF,TGTGCCAGCAGCCTCCACCGGTACAATGAGCAGTTCTTC,-,many,TRBJ2-1,TRBV28
CASSLEIGSSGSGGGNIQYF,TGTGCCAGCAGTTTAGAAATCGGCTCTAGCGGGAGCGGGGGTGGGAACATTCAGTACTTC,TRBD2,-,TRBJ2-4,TRBV12-3/TRBV12-4
CASSASGLPFEQFF,TGTGCCAGCAGCGCCTCGGGACTCCCATTCGAGCAGTTCTTC,-,many,TRBJ2-1,TRBV5-5
CASSPRTGGKGLYFYEQYF,TGTGCCAGCAGCCCTCGGACAGGGGGCAAGGGACTATACTTTTACGAGCAGTACTTC,TRBD1,many,TRBJ2-7,TRBV7-8
CASSSQITPGFGETQYF,TGTGCCAGCAGCTCCCAAATCACACCAGGGTTCGGAGAGACCCAGTACTTC,-,many,TRBJ2-5,TRBV7-9
CRGSGPRGQYF,TGCAGGGGATCCGGCCCCCGGGGGCAGTACTTC,-,many,TRBJ2-7,TRBV20-1
CASSLERQGGNGYTF,TGTGCCAGCAGCTTAGAGAGACAGGGAGGGAATGGCTACACCTTC,TRBD1,few,TRBJ1-2,TRBV11-2
CASSYGRNQPQHF,TGTGCCAGCAGTTACGGACGGAATCAGCCCCAGCATTTT,-,many,TRBJ1-5,TRBV6-9
CASSRGDGQGAIRANEKLFF,TGTGCCAGCAGTAGGGGGGACGGACAGGGGGCGATTAGGGCTAATGAAAAACTGTTTTTT,TRBD1,few,TRBJ1-4,TRBV12-3/TRBV12-4
CASSGPQMNTEAFF,TGTGCCAGCAGTGGCCCCCAGATGAACACTGAAGCTTTCTTT,-,-,TRBJ1-1,TRBV2
CSAALRADTQYF,TGCAGTGCTGCCCTCAGGGCAGATACGCAGTATTTT,-,-,TRBJ2-3,TRBV20-1
CASSNSGTPRGYNEQFF,TGTGCCAGCAGCAATAGCGGGACTCCTCGGGGTTACAATGAGCAGTTCTTC,TRBD2,many,TRBJ2-1,TRBV7-9
CASSRSFRWTAAGGYTF,TGTGCCAGCAGTCGCTCGTTTCGATGGACGGCAGCTGGTGGCTACACCTTC,-,many,TRBJ1-2,TRBV28
CASRGLADTQYF,TGTGCCAGCAGAGGACTGGCAGATACGCAGTATTTT,-,few,TRBJ2-3,TRBV5-8
CASRDGTASLSPLHF,TGTGCCAGCAGGGACGGGACAGCCAGTTTGTCACCCCTCCACTTT,TRBD1,many,TRBJ1-6,TRBV12-3/TRBV12-4
CASSPEGTSYEQYF,TGTGCCAGCAGTCCGGAGGGGACCTCCTACGAGCAGTACTTC,-,many,TRBJ2-7,TRBV6-1
CASSLSMNTGELSF,TGTGCCAGCAGTTTATCCATGAACACCGGGGAGCTGTCTTTT,-,few,TRBJ2-2,TRBV28
CATSDRGQGSADTQYF,TGTGCCACCAGTGATCGCGGACAGGGATCCGCAGATACGCAGTATTTT,TRBD1,many,TRBJ2-3,TRBV24-1
CASSQGLAGSHEQYF,TGTGCCAGCAGCCAGGGACTAGCGGGATCCCACGAGCAGTACTTC,TRBD2,many,TRBJ2-7,TRBV3-1
CASSLPNRGQNSYSNQPQHF,TGTGCCAGCAGCTTACCAAACAGGGGGCAGAACTCTTATAGCAATCAGCCCCAGCATTTT,TRBD1,-,TRBJ1-5,TRBV7-3
CASSLEPGRLVPGELFF,TGTGCCAGCAGCTTGGAACCTGGTAGGCTAGTTCCCGGGGAGCTGTTTTTT,-,many,TRBJ2-2,TRBV5-6
CSASTGSGSYNEQFF,TGCAGTGCTAGTACCGGGAGTGGGTCCTACAATGAGCAGTTCTTC,-,many,TRBJ2-1,TRBV20-1
CASIPTLWVRRTDTQYF,TGTGCCAGCATTCCTACCTTGTGGGTGAGGCGCACAGATACGCAGTATTTT,-,few,TRBJ2-3,TRBV6-2/TRBV6-3
CSVTTSGSVNEQFF,TGCAGTGTTACGACTAGCGGGAGTGTGAATGAGCAGTTCTTC,TRBD2,many,TRBJ2-1,TRBV20-1
CASSLVGTGSGYTF,TGTGCCAGCAGTTTGGTCGGGACAGGGTCAGGCTACACCTTC,TRBD1,-,TRBJ1-2,TRBV27
CASSVAPDTDTQYF,TGTGCCAGCAGCGTAGCCCCAGACACAGATACGCAGTATTTT,-,-,TRBJ2-3,TRBV9
CSASRGPGELFF,TGCAGTGCTAGCCGTGGGCCCGGGGAGCTGTTTTTT,-,-,TRBJ2-2,TRBV20-1
CASIDPPGTEAFF,TGTGCCAGCATTGACCCCCCGGGCACTGAAGCTTTCTTT,-,many,TRBJ1-1,TRBV2
CASSWDREVTEAFF,TGTGCCAGCAGCTGGGACAGGGAGGTCACTGAAGCTTTCTTT,TRBD1,many,TRBJ1-1,TRBV28
CASSEGGTGGVSNQPQHF,TGTGCCAGCAGTGAAGGTGGGACAGGGGGCGTCAGCAATCAGCCCCAGCATTTT,TRBD1,-,TRBJ1-5,TRBV6-1
CASNPHRASQPQHF,TGTGCCAGCAACCCTCATCGGGCTAGTCAGCCCCAGCATTTT,-,many,TRBJ1-5,TRBV6-1
CASSLTSGPSYEQYF,TGCGCCAGCAGCTTAACTAGCGGGCCTTCCTACGAGCAGTACTTC,TRBD2,many,TRBJ2-7,TRBV5-1
CARGGRGSNEQFF,TGTGCCAGGGGTGGCAGGGGGAGCAATGAGCAGTTCTTC,TRBD1,many,TRBJ2-1,TRBV7-9
CASSLGSDRAGYTF,TGTGCCAGCAGTTTGGGTTCAGACAGGGCTGGCTACACCTTC,TRBD1,many,TRBJ1-2,TRBV12-3/TRBV12-4
CASSLAGADEAFF,TGTGCCAGCTCACTAGCGGGGGCAGATGAAGCTTTCTTT,-,many,TRBJ1-1,TRBV18
CASKYRDYGQFF,TGTGCCAGCAAGTACCGGGACTACGGGCAGTTCTTC,TRBD2,-,TRBJ2-1,TRBV28
CASSQDRTRTEAFF,TGCGCCAGCAGCCAAGATCGGACCCGGACTGAAGCTTTCTTT,-,few,TRBJ1-1,TRBV4-1
CASSLDRGNPNYGYTF,TGCGCCAGCAGCTTAGACAGGGGAAACCCTAACTATGGCTACACCTTC,TRBD1,few,TRBJ1-2,TRBV4-1
CASSAIDSPLHF,TGTGCCAGCAGTGCCATAGATTCACCCCTCCACTTT,-,few,TRBJ1-6,TRBV28
CASSFEDYRGAVDYGYTF,TGTGCCAGCAGCTTCGAGGACTATCGAGGCGCGGTCGACTATGGCTACACCTTC,-,-,TRBJ1-2,TRBV7-9
CASSTGQGSNYGYTF,TGCGCCAGCAGCACCGGACAGGGTTCTAACTATGGCTACACCTTC,TRBD1,-,TRBJ1-2,TRBV5-1
CASSRRDQPQHF,TGTGCCAGCAGTCGCAGGGATCAGCCCCAGCATTTT,-,many,TRBJ1-5,TRBV28
CASSPTTDQPQHF,TGTGCCAGCAGCCCCACAACCGATCAGCCCCAGCATTTT,-,-,TRBJ1-5,TRBV7-8
CASSSDTSANYGYTF,TGTGCCAGCAGTTCGGACACATCAGCTAACTATGGCTACACCTTC,-,many,TRBJ1-2,TRBV28
CSGHDDTDTQYF,TGCAGCGGTCACGACGACACAGATACGCAGTATTTT,-,-,TRBJ2-3,TRBV29-1
CASSTSGFPTDTQYF,TGTGCCAGCAGCACTAGCGGGTTTCCCACAGATACGCAGTATTTT,TRBD2,many,TRBJ2-3,TRBV12-3/TRBV12-4